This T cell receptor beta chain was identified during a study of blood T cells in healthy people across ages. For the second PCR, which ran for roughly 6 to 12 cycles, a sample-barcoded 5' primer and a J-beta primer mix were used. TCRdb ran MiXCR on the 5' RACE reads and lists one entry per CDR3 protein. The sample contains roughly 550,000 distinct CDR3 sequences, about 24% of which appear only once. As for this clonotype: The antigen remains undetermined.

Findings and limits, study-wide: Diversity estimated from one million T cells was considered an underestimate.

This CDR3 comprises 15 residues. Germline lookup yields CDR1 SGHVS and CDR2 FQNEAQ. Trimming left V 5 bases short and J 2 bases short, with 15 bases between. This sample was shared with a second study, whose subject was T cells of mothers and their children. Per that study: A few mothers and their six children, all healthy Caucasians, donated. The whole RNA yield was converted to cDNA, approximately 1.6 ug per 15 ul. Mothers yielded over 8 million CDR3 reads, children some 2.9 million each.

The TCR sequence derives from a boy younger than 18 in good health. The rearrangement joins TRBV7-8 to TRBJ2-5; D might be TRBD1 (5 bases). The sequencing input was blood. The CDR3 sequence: CASSPWGDIQETQYF. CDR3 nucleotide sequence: TGTGCCAGCAGCCCGTGGGGCGATATACAAGAGACCCAGTACTTC.